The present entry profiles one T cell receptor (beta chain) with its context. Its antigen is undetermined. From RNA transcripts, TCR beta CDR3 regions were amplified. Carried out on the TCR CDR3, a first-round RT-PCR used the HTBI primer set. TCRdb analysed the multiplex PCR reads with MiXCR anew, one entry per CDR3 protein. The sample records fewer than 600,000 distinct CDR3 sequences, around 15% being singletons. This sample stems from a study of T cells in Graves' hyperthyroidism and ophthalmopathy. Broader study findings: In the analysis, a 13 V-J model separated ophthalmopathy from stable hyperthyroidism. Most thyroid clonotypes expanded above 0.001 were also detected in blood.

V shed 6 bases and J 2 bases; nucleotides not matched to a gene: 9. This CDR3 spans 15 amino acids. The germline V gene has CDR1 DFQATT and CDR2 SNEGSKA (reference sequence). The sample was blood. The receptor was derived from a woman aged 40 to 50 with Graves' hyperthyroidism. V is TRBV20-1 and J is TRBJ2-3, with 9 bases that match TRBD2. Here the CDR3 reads CSARRASGDTDTQYF. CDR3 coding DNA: TGCAGTGCGCGACGGGCTAGCGGGGACACAGATACGCAGTATTTT.